This T cell receptor beta chain was captured in a study of cytomegalovirus exposure and HLA in healthy donors. Overall study context: An earlier analysis identified 110 million or so unique TCR beta sequences in about 170 million T cells. Study-level findings and limits: In a later analysis, 15,000 to 20,000 TCR beta sequences were associated with HLA alleles at 0.05 false discovery rate. Later, TCR association rates were found to vary by HLA locus, highest for DRB1 and lowest for HLA-C.

Notes on this clone: Its antigen is not identified.

Vbeta (60) and Jbeta (13) primers were used in the PCR. Assay: immunoSEQ multiplex PCR; the TCRdb copy retains only in-frame clones and omits some. Of 150,000 to 200,000 clones listed, around 80% were seen once; the top ten hold 4.4%. The TCR sequence derives from a woman under 40 in good health and CMV-seropositive. Sequencing used PBMCs.

The CDR3 DNA reads as TGTGCCAGCACGGGAGCATACGAGCAGTACTTC. It specifies CASTGAYEQYF. The V and J genes are TRBV2 and TRBJ2-7; TRBD2 might be the D (6 bases). Germline CDR1 and CDR2: SNHLY and FYNNEI. V was pared by 7 bases and J by 4 bases, with 8 bases between. The CDR3 totals 11 residues.